The 5 T cell receptor beta chains presented below share a single source sample, sequenced in a study of technical replicates of blood from several donors (dated 2017 in TCRdb). Library construction relied on the immunoSEQ multiplex PCR assay. TCRdb re-hosts the immuneACCESS table, in-frame sequences only. Its copies lack some clones; in the studies checked, an unresolved V gene accounts for under half of them, and the cause for the rest is not known. The sample table holds 66,000 or so clones, of which around 97% were seen once. The ten largest account for 0.15% to 0.25% of the sample. The specimen sequenced was T cells isolated from PBMCs. Every receptor here comes from a human donor in good health.

The chain links TRBV30 to TRBJ2-7, with D possibly being TRBD1 (5 bases). The CDR3 has 12 amino acids. CDR1 and CDR2 from the germline V gene are GTSNPN and SVGIG (reference sequence). Deletions cut 8 bases from V and 2 bases from J, with 13 bases between. The CDR3 loop is CAAIDRTYEQYF. CDR3 bases: TGTGCCGCAATTGACAGAACCTACGAGCAGTACTTC.

The V gene is TRBV28, the J gene TRBJ2-2, with D uncertain. This CDR3 comprises 14 residues. The germline CDR1 and CDR2 sequences are MDHEN and SYDVKM. Trimming took 1 base from V and 1 from J, leaving 4 bases between them. The CDR3: CASSLSLNTGELFF. The CDR3 nucleotides are TGTGCCAGCAGTTTATCGTTGAACACCGGGGAGCTGTTTTTT.

The chain carries TRBV29-1 and TRBJ2-5; perhaps TRBD2 as D (6 bases). Trimming left V 3 bases short and J 5 bases short, with 13 bases between. The CDR3 length is 13 residues. CDR1 is SQVTM, CDR2 ANQGSEA, per germline. The CDR3 coding sequence is TGCAGCGTTGATGGGGGGTCCTTGGAGACCCAGTACTTC. Translated: CSVDGGSLETQYF.

The DNA for the CDR3 is TGTGCCAGCAGTGAAGCGCTCGGGGAAGCTGCCGAGCAGTACTTC. This sequence encodes CASSEALGEAAEQYF. V is TRBV6-1 and J is TRBJ2-7, with D maybe TRBD2 (5 bases). Trimming cost V 0 bases and J 6 bases, with 15 bases left between them. The CDR3 is made up of 15 amino acids. Germline CDR1 and CDR2: MNHNS and SASEGT.

This clone has only a few counts. The V gene is TRBV7-9, the J gene TRBJ1-3; no clear D. The CDR3 has 14 amino acids. Trimming cost V 3 bases and J 4 bases, with 10 bases left between them. Germline assignment: CDR1 SEHNR and CDR2 FQNEAQ (reference sequence). The CDR3 reads CASSLAGRGNTIYF. CDR3 sequence (DNA): TGTGCCAGCAGCTTGGCCGGGAGGGGAAACACCATATATTTT. Filled out from reference TRBV7-9 and TRBJ1-3, the complete variable domain reads DTGVSQNPRHKITKRGQNVTFRCDPISEHNRLYWYRQTLGQGPEFLTYFQNEAQLEKSRLLSDRFSAERPKGSFSTLEIQRTEQGDSAMYLCASSLAGRGNTIYFGEGSWLTVV.